Shown below are 5 T cell receptor beta chains from a single sample sequenced in a study of radiation and T cells in renal cell carcinoma. Time point meaning: baseline pretreatment blood. The treatment here: 15 Gy SBRT to primary tumor, nephrectomy 4 weeks later. The data were produced by immunoSEQ multiplex PCR, yet TCRdb's version contains in-frame clones alone and is incomplete. Here the sample spans roughly 130,000 clones, nearly 90% being singletons. The sequencing here drew on blood, taken from a patient whose treatment included radiotherapy and nephrectomy. Receptors originate from a woman aged 45-59 years with renal cell carcinoma.

The V and J genes are TRBV6-1 and TRBJ1-2; unclear D gene. The CDR3 consists of 14 residues. Trimming left V 4 bases short and J 0 bases short, with 9 bases between. Germline V gene data show CDR1 as MNHNS and CDR2 as SASEGT. CDR3 bases: TGTGCCAGCAGTGCCCAGCCAACTAACTATGGCTACACCTTC. Translation gives CASSAQPTNYGYTF.

The chain joins TRBV6-5 to TRBJ1-4; D is perhaps TRBD1 (5 bases). Germline assignment: CDR1 MNHEY and CDR2 SVGAGI. CDR3 length equals 15 residues. V was pared by 0 bases and J by 8 bases, with 13 bases between. In DNA form, the CDR3 reads TGTGCCAGCAGTTACTCAGGGAGCGGGGACGAAAAACTGTTTTTT. Residues: CASSYSGSGDEKLFF.

The chain employs TRBV5-8 and TRBJ1-2; no firm D call. Germline V CDR1 and CDR2: SGHTS, YDEGEE. The V end lost 5 bases, the J end lost 3 bases, and 11 bases lay between the germline ends. The CDR3 is 13 residues long. The CDR3 coding sequence is TGTGCCAGCAGTCTGGACCGCTACTATGGCTACACCTTC. Residues: CASSLDRYYGYTF.

The gene calls are TRBV4-3 and TRBJ2-3; 8 bases align to TRBD2. J was trimmed by 5 bases and V by 4 bases; bases with no gene match: 14. There are 17 residues in the CDR3. Germline CDR1 reads LGHNA; CDR2 reads YSLEER. The CDR3 spells CASSRLPTGGIKDTQYF. The CDR3 nucleotides are TGCGCCAGCAGCCGACTACCTACGGGGGGGATAAAAGATACGCAGTATTTT.

CDR3 nucleotides: TGTGCCAGCAGCTTCAGTCGAGGTCCCTACGAGCAGTACTTC. It translates to CASSFSRGPYEQYF. V is TRBV11-1 and J is TRBJ2-7, with unresolved D. V was clipped by 3 bases and J by 2 bases, with 11 bases between them. This CDR3 has 14 residues. Germline V CDR1 and CDR2: SGHAT, FQDESV (reference sequence).